This TCR beta chain was sequenced in a study of beta chain features in type 1 diabetes (dated by TCRdb to the late 2010s). For context, the study as a whole: Patients and healthy donors did not differ in mean age, gender distribution, total cell number or subset yield. A total of some 100,000,000 sorted cells were examined across all samples, and a strong correlation was observed between cell number per subset and RNA yield. In the study, TCRB repertoires of sorted circulating CD4+ T cell subsets from recently diagnosed type 1 diabetes patients were compared with those of matched healthy donors. Regulatory and stem cell-like memory subsets were isolated from only 8 patients and about eight healthy donors, whereas naive and central memory subsets came from all 30 or so donors. The paper's findings and limits, for the study overall: In all four CD4+ subsets, TCRB CDR3 length was moderately but significantly shorter in type 1 diabetes patients. Only small numbers of individuals were included in the HLA sub-analyses, which left unresolved whether HLA type had any influence on TCRB rearrangement. Patients with type 1 diabetes made fewer insertions and deleted more nucleotides at VDJ recombination sites, implying thymic rearrangement abnormalities. PCR might favor shorter templates, but patient and control samples were amplified and corrected together, so any skew would affect both groups equally. Sequencing cDNA rather than genomic DNA could over-represent highly expressing activated cells, although activation and CD3 levels did not differ between groups. Naive, central memory and regulatory TCRB repertoires appeared to be more similar among patients than among healthy donors.

The entire isolated RNA was reverse transcribed using the High Capacity cDNA Reverse Transcription Kit, and thus expressed TCRB transcripts were sequenced. Deep immunoSEQ sequencing was performed on naive, central memory and regulatory T cell samples, with an average of roughly 3.3 million total reads per sample. After sorted cells were lysed in RLT buffer, RNA was extracted with DNase-treated RNeasy Micro or Mini kits, with the choice depending on cell number. To prevent cross-contamination, every cell subset was processed on its own, while patient and healthy donor samples were processed together. TCRB sequences were amplified from cDNA with the immunoSEQ multiplex PCR, producing 87-bp fragments spanning the CDR3 region. Sequencing of the amplicons was performed on the Illumina HiSeq platform. The paper's processing steps were these. Synthetic template baselines were used to correct PCR bias computationally, reads within Hamming distance 2 were collapsed together, and singletons that could not be merged were discarded. Reads were aligned against IMGT so that V, D and J genes, CDR3 length and insertions or deletions at six rearrangement sites could be assigned. Within each subset, clonotype counts were normalized to sorted cell number, after which true diversity and Gini coefficients were computed with the tcR R package. Repertoire sharing was quantified using the overlap coefficient calculated on TCRB nucleotide sequences. Out-of-frame TCRB sequences from naive cells were analyzed as a proxy for the pre-selection repertoire. TCRdb's version of the immuneACCESS table is confined to in-frame rearrangements and falls short of the full clone set. An unresolved V gene accounts for under half of the shortfall where checked; the remainder is of unknown origin. V, J and clone size are taken as reported in that table, and D and trimming were inferred from the DNA itself. A total of 400,000 to 600,000 clones appear in this sample, approximately 30% of them only once. The leading ten clones occupy 0.05% to 0.065% of the sample.

After removal of 5 bases from V and 3 bases from J, the junction retains 8 bases not matched to a gene. Based on the germline V gene, the CDR1 and CDR2 sequences are KGHSH and LQKENI. The CDR3 starts with the cysteine, ends with the phenylalanine, and has 16 residues. Here the CDR3 DNA is all that survives: 48 bases in frame from base 1. About this clone: Its recognized antigen is unknown. No clone much larger than this one lies a single base away; base qualities are absent.

From each donor, a single peripheral blood sample of about 120 mL on average was drawn into heparinised tubes. Using a panel that included CD45RO, CCR7, CD25, CD127, CD95 and CD27, naive, central memory, regulatory and stem cell-like memory CD4+ T cells were sorted on a BD FACSAria II. All sorted populations exceeded 95% purity. PBMCs were isolated right away by Lymphoprep density gradient centrifugation and were stained directly, without culture. So that batch effects would be minimized, each experiment stained and sorted samples in pairs, pairing one healthy donor with one patient. The rearrangement combines TRBV18 with TRBJ2-7; TRBD2 lines up with 12 middle nucleotides. The receptor's source is a man between 18 and 35 years old in good health. The specimen was naive CD4+ T cells from blood. In the paper's terms, the cell subset or site label means: true naive CD4+ T cells. The sequenced DNA: TGTGCCAGCTCATTAAGCCCGGGACTAGCGGGCTACGAGCAGTACTTC. This yields the protein CASSLSPGLAGYEQYF.